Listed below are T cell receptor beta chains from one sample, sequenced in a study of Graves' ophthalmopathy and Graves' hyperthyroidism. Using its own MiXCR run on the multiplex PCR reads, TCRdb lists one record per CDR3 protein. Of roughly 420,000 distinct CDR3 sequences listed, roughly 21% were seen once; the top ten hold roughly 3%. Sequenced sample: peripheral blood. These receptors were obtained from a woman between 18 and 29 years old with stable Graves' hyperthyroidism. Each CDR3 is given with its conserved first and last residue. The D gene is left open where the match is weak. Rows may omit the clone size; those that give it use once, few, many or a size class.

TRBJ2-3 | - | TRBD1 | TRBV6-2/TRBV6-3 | CASSSSFETGDTDTQYF | TGTGCCAGCAGTTCGTCTTTCGAGACAGGGGACACAGATACGCAGTATTTT
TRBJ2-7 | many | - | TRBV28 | CASYTAGTESYEQYF | TGTGCCAGTTACACCGCCGGGACCGAATCCTACGAGCAGTACTTC
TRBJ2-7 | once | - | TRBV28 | CASIPSPGSNYEQYF | TGTGCCAGCATCCCTTCTCCGGGCAGCAACTACGAGCAGTACTTC
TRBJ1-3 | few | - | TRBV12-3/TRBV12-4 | CASRPLGWGRESGNTIYF | TGTGCCAGCCGTCCTCTCGGCTGGGGTAGAGAGTCTGGAAACACCATATATTTT
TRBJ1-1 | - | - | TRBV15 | CATKKRDMNTEAFF | TGTGCCACTAAAAAAAGGGATATGAACACTGAAGCTTTCTTT
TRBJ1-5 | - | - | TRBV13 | CASSPMALGGSNQPQHF | TGTGCCAGCAGCCCGATGGCCCTAGGTGGGAGCAATCAGCCCCAGCATTTT
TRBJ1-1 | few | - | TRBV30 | CAWSVGTGGTEAFF | TGTGCCTGGAGTGTAGGGACGGGTGGCACTGAAGCTTTCTTT
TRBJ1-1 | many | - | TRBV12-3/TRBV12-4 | CASSVQSEAFF | TGTGCCAGCAGTGTACAGTCCGAAGCTTTCTTT
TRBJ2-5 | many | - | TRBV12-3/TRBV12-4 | CASSPPTLQGAGTQYF | TGTGCCAGCAGTCCACCGACGCTACAGGGCGCCGGGACCCAGTACTTC
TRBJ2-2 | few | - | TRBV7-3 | CASSSAGANTGELFF | TGTGCCAGCAGCTCCGCAGGGGCGAACACCGGGGAGCTGTTTTTT
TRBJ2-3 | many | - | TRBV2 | CASRSAADTQYF | TGTGCCAGCAGGTCGGCCGCAGATACGCAGTATTTT
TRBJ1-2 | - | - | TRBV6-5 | CASSYSPGAGYGYTF | TGTGCCAGCAGTTACTCGCCGGGGGCGGGCTATGGCTACACCTTC
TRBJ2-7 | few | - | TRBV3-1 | CASSRDYRNYEQYF | TGTGCCAGCAGCCGAGATTACAGGAACTACGAGCAGTACTTC
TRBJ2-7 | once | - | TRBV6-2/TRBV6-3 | CASAEQDGNEQYF | TGTGCCAGCGCCGAGCAGGACGGAAACGAGCAGTACTTC
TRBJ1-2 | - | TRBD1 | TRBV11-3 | CASSQGADPSYGYTF | TGTGCCAGCAGCCAGGGGGCTGACCCATCTTATGGCTACACCTTC
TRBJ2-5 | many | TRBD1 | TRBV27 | CASSLVAVTGTGGETQYF | TGTGCCAGCAGTCTCGTTGCGGTTACCGGGACAGGGGGGGAGACCCAGTACTTC
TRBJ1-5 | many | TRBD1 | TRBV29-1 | CSVLTGGNQPQHF | TGCAGCGTTCTGACAGGGGGCAATCAGCCCCAGCATTTT
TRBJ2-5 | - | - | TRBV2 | CASSEAPDTETQYF | TGTGCCAGCAGTGAAGCCCCGGACACGGAGACCCAGTACTTC
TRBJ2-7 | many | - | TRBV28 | CASSLWEAGRGYEQYF | TGTGCCAGCAGTTTATGGGAGGCGGGCAGGGGATACGAGCAGTACTTC
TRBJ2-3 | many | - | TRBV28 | CASSASGKSVLFSDTQYF | TGTGCCAGCAGTGCTTCGGGAAAATCAGTCTTGTTTTCAGATACGCAGTATTTT
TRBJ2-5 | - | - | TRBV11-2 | CASTPPDETQYF | TGTGCCAGCACACCTCCAGACGAGACCCAGTACTTC
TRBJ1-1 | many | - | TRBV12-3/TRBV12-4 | CASSLVPSTEAFF | TGTGCCAGCAGTTTAGTTCCCAGTACTGAAGCTTTCTTT